A selection of T cell receptor beta chains follows, all from one sample in a study of TIL therapy for anti-PD-1-resistant metastatic lung cancer. The assay was immunoSEQ multiplex PCR, and TCRdb's table has in-frame clones only and misses some. The data hold roughly 57,000 clones, with more than 80% observed a single time. Specimen: blood, collected at baseline. The source of these receptors is a person aged 25-85 years with non-small cell lung cancer. Each CDR3 is given with its conserved first and last residue. The D gene is left open where the match is weak. The size entry is marked missing in some rows and otherwise reads once, few, many or a size class.

J: TRBJ2-7; D: -; length: 15; V: TRBV9; size: -; CDR3: CASSVEVTGPYEQYF; DNA: TGTGCCAGCAGCGTAGAGGTGACAGGCCCCTACGAGCAGTACTTC
J: TRBJ1-3; D: -; length: 15; V: TRBV28; size: few; CDR3: CASSSSGYSGNTIYF; DNA: TGTGCCAGCAGTTCTTCAGGGTATTCTGGAAACACCATATATTTT
J: TRBJ2-1; D: TRBD1; length: 14; V: TRBV7-2; size: -; CDR3: CASSPGTGYNEQFF; DNA: TGTGCCAGCAGCCCGGGGACAGGCTACAATGAGCAGTTCTTC
J: TRBJ1-4; D: -; length: 14; V: TRBV20-1; size: -; CDR3: CSASGPVVNEKLFF; DNA: TGCAGTGCTAGTGGACCTGTCGTTAATGAAAAACTGTTTTTT
J: TRBJ2-3; D: TRBD1; length: 15; V: TRBV4-1; size: -; CDR3: CASSFGQGGTDTQYF; DNA: TGCGCCAGCAGCTTCGGACAGGGTGGTACAGATACGCAGTATTTT
J: TRBJ1-4; D: -; length: 11; V: TRBV29-1; size: -; CDR3: CSVRSLEKLFF; DNA: TGCAGCGTTCGCTCCCTCGAAAAACTGTTTTTT
J: TRBJ2-1; D: -; length: 15; V: TRBV7-9; size: -; CDR3: CASSFGGSSYNEQFF; DNA: TGTGCCAGCAGCTTTGGAGGGAGCTCCTACAATGAGCAGTTCTTC
J: TRBJ1-2; D: -; length: 14; V: TRBV5-1; size: -; CDR3: CASSLDGGDYGYTF; DNA: TGCGCCAGCAGCTTGGACGGGGGGGACTATGGCTACACCTTC
J: TRBJ1-1; D: -; length: 11; V: TRBV12-3/TRBV12-4; size: -; CDR3: CASSPGTEAFF; DNA: TGTGCCAGCAGTCCCGGTACGGAAGCTTTCTTT
J: TRBJ1-2; D: -; length: 13; V: TRBV7-3; size: few; CDR3: CASSPRGVDGYTF; DNA: TGTGCCAGCAGCCCACGAGGGGTGGATGGCTACACCTTC
J: TRBJ2-3; D: -; length: 11; V: TRBV18; size: -; CDR3: CASSPESLQYF; DNA: TGTGCCAGCTCACCTGAGAGTTTGCAGTATTTT
J: TRBJ2-1; D: -; length: 14; V: TRBV19; size: -; CDR3: CASSAGTGNNEQFF; DNA: TGTGCCAGTAGTGCCGGGACGGGAAACAATGAGCAGTTCTTC
J: TRBJ1-1; D: -; length: 12; V: TRBV6-1; size: -; CDR3: CASSETVEAAFF; DNA: TGTGCCAGCAGTGAGACAGTTGAGGCTGCTTTCTTT
J: TRBJ1-1; D: -; length: 15; V: TRBV27; size: -; CDR3: CASSLRGAGDTEAFF; DNA: TGTGCCAGCAGTTTGAGGGGGGCTGGAGACACTGAAGCTTTCTTT
J: TRBJ1-2; D: -; length: 10; V: TRBV20-1; size: once; CDR3: CSARVGGYTF; DNA: TGCAGTGCCCGCGTGGGTGGCTACACCTTC
J: TRBJ2-7; D: TRBD1; length: 15; V: TRBV6-5; size: -; CDR3: CASSPHGTGSYEQYF; DNA: TGTGCCAGCAGCCCCCACGGGACAGGGTCCTACGAGCAGTACTTC
J: TRBJ1-2; D: -; length: 15; V: TRBV19; size: -; CDR3: CASSIGLSANYGYTF; DNA: TGTGCCAGTAGTATTGGACTTTCAGCTAACTATGGCTACACCTTC
J: TRBJ2-2; D: TRBD2; length: 18; V: TRBV9; size: -; CDR3: CASSVGEGGLAATGELFF; DNA: TGTGCCAGCAGCGTAGGAGAGGGGGGACTAGCGGCCACCGGGGAGCTGTTTTTT
J: TRBJ1-2; D: -; length: 14; V: TRBV7-2; size: once; CDR3: CASSSDRGSYGYTF; DNA: TGTGCCAGCAGCTCCGACAGAGGATCCTATGGCTACACCTTC
J: TRBJ2-7; D: -; length: 15; V: TRBV7-3; size: -; CDR3: CASSLLAESSYEQYF; DNA: TGTGCCAGCAGCTTATTGGCGGAAAGCTCCTACGAGCAGTACTTC
J: TRBJ2-2; D: -; length: 16; V: TRBV7-3; size: few; CDR3: CASSTRGTVNTGELFF; DNA: TGTGCCAGCAGCACCCGGGGTACCGTGAACACCGGGGAGCTGTTTTTT
J: TRBJ2-1; D: TRBD2; length: 14; V: TRBV6-2/TRBV6-3; size: -; CDR3: CASSPGGSYNEQFF; DNA: TGTGCCAGCAGTCCGGGGGGATCCTACAATGAGCAGTTCTTC
J: TRBJ2-1; D: TRBD2; length: 18; V: TRBV5-1; size: -; CDR3: CASSSGTSGGPYYNEQFF; DNA: TGCGCCAGCAGCTCCGGGACTAGCGGGGGACCTTACTACAATGAGCAGTTCTTC
J: TRBJ2-5; D: TRBD1; length: 15; V: TRBV5-4; size: -; CDR3: CASSLRGQGTETQYF; DNA: TGTGCCAGCAGCCTTCGTGGACAGGGGACAGAGACCCAGTACTTC
J: TRBJ2-7; D: -; length: 14; V: TRBV7-9; size: -; CDR3: CATTASGVAYEQYF; DNA: TGTGCCACCACTGCTTCAGGGGTGGCCTACGAGCAGTACTTC
J: TRBJ2-7; D: TRBD2; length: 16; V: TRBV27; size: -; CDR3: CASSRTTSGTAYEQYF; DNA: TGTGCCAGCAGCCGTACGACTAGCGGGACGGCCTACGAGCAGTACTTC
J: TRBJ1-3; D: -; length: 11; V: TRBV30; size: few; CDR3: CAWPEGNTIYF; DNA: TGTGCCTGGCCGGAGGGAAACACCATATATTTT
J: TRBJ1-5; D: -; length: 13; V: TRBV24-1; size: -; CDR3: CATSVWGDQPQHF; DNA: TGTGCCACCAGTGTTTGGGGAGATCAGCCCCAGCATTTT
J: TRBJ2-7; D: -; length: 13; V: TRBV5-6; size: -; CDR3: CASRQDISYEQYF; DNA: TGTGCCAGCAGACAGGACATATCCTACGAGCAGTACTTC
J: TRBJ1-1; D: -; length: 15; V: TRBV30; size: -; CDR3: CAWSVLPGGNTEAFF; DNA: TGTGCCTGGAGTGTCCTGCCCGGAGGGAACACTGAAGCTTTCTTT
J: TRBJ1-4; D: -; length: 12; V: TRBV7-2; size: -; CDR3: CASSLHREELFF; DNA: TGTGCCAGCAGCTTACACAGGGAGGAACTGTTTTTT
J: TRBJ1-5; D: -; length: 13; V: TRBV28; size: -; CDR3: CASNPPLRQPQHF; DNA: TGTGCCAGCAACCCTCCGCTTCGGCAGCCCCAGCATTTT
J: TRBJ1-4; D: -; length: 16; V: TRBV2; size: -; CDR3: CASSRQGMGTNEKLFF; DNA: TGTGCCAGCAGTCGGCAGGGGATGGGCACTAATGAAAAACTGTTTTTT
J: TRBJ2-1; D: -; length: 13; V: TRBV3-1/TRBV3-2; size: few; CDR3: CASSQKANNEQFF; DNA: TGTGCCAGCAGCCAAAAGGCGAACAATGAGCAGTTCTTC
J: TRBJ1-4; D: -; length: 15; V: TRBV19; size: -; CDR3: CASRTTGFTNEKLFF; DNA: TGTGCCAGTAGAACTACAGGGTTCACTAATGAAAAACTGTTTTTT
J: TRBJ1-2; D: -; length: 14; V: TRBV19; size: once; CDR3: CASSNQGRFYGYTF; DNA: TGTGCCAGTAGTAACCAGGGGAGATTCTATGGCTACACCTTC
J: TRBJ2-5; D: TRBD1; length: 15; V: TRBV4-1; size: -; CDR3: CASSRRQGLQETQYF; DNA: TGCGCCAGCAGCCGTCGACAGGGGCTGCAAGAGACCCAGTACTTC
J: TRBJ2-5; D: -; length: 14; V: TRBV5-4; size: -; CDR3: CASSPDSYQETQYF; DNA: TGTGCCAGCAGCCCAGACAGCTACCAAGAGACCCAGTACTTC
J: TRBJ2-2; D: TRBD2; length: 16; V: TRBV4-3; size: -; CDR3: CASSQEVTSVTGELFF; DNA: TGCGCCAGCAGCCAAGAAGTTACTAGCGTCACCGGGGAGCTGTTTTTT
J: TRBJ2-5; D: -; length: 16; V: TRBV15; size: -; CDR3: CATSSPGLPYQETQYF; DNA: TGTGCCACCAGCAGTCCGGGACTCCCGTACCAAGAGACCCAGTACTTC
J: TRBJ2-7; D: -; length: 13; V: TRBV27; size: -; CDR3: CASSLDRSYEQYF; DNA: TGTGCCAGCAGTCTGGACCGCTCCTACGAGCAGTACTTC
J: TRBJ1-1; D: -; length: 16; V: TRBV7-2; size: -; CDR3: CASSLGGLGMNTEAFF; DNA: TGTGCCAGCAGCTTAGGGGGATTGGGGATGAACACTGAAGCTTTCTTT
J: TRBJ2-2; D: -; length: 12; V: TRBV12-3/TRBV12-4; size: -; CDR3: CASSANTGELFF; DNA: TGTGCCAGCAGCGCAAACACCGGGGAGCTGTTTTTT
J: TRBJ2-2; D: TRBD2; length: 15; V: TRBV9; size: -; CDR3: CASSVEAGGRGELFF; DNA: TGTGCCAGCAGCGTAGAGGCGGGAGGACGAGGGGAGCTGTTTTTT
J: TRBJ1-5; D: TRBD1; length: 15; V: TRBV30; size: -; CDR3: CAWSTQGAWNQPQHF; DNA: TGTGCCTGGAGTACCCAGGGGGCTTGGAATCAGCCCCAGCATTTT
J: TRBJ1-2; D: -; length: 12; V: TRBV28; size: -; CDR3: CASNWGNYGYTF; DNA: TGTGCCAGCAATTGGGGGAACTATGGCTACACCTTC
J: TRBJ2-7; D: -; length: 15; V: TRBV6-5; size: -; CDR3: CASSLTSQGMGEQYF; DNA: TGTGCCAGCAGCCTAACAAGCCAGGGAATGGGCGAGCAGTACTTC
J: TRBJ2-1; D: TRBD2; length: 15; V: TRBV5-1; size: -; CDR3: CASSPRAGGDNEQFF; DNA: TGCGCCAGCAGCCCCCGAGCGGGAGGGGACAATGAGCAGTTCTTC
J: TRBJ2-7; D: TRBD1; length: 16; V: TRBV5-1; size: once; CDR3: CASSPGKVQGAYEQYF; DNA: TGCGCCAGCAGCCCCGGAAAGGTACAGGGGGCCTACGAGCAGTACTTC
J: TRBJ2-5; D: TRBD1; length: 16; V: TRBV28; size: -; CDR3: CASSLGTGSLQETQYF; DNA: TGTGCCAGCAGTTTAGGGACAGGGAGTCTCCAGGAGACCCAGTACTTC
J: TRBJ2-1; D: TRBD1; length: 15; V: TRBV9; size: -; CDR3: CASSPRDSLYNEQFF; DNA: TGTGCCAGCAGCCCCCGGGACAGCCTTTACAATGAGCAGTTCTTC
J: TRBJ2-6; D: -; length: 16; V: TRBV30; size: few; CDR3: CAWTQSTSSGANVLTF; DNA: TGTGCCTGGACCCAGTCCACTAGCTCTGGGGCCAACGTCCTGACTTTC
J: TRBJ1-6; D: -; length: 16; V: TRBV28; size: -; CDR3: CASRSQGASDGSPLHF; DNA: TGTGCCAGCAGGTCCCAGGGTGCTTCCGATGGTTCACCCCTCCACTTT
J: TRBJ1-5; D: -; length: 15; V: TRBV10-3; size: -; CDR3: CAISVGGGSNQPQHF; DNA: TGTGCCATCAGTGTTGGGGGAGGGAGCAATCAGCCCCAGCATTTT
J: TRBJ2-1; D: -; length: 14; V: TRBV18; size: -; CDR3: CASSIKGGRNEQFF; DNA: TGTGCCAGCTCAATAAAGGGGGGTCGTAATGAGCAGTTCTTC